This T cell receptor beta chain was captured in a study of control samples from healthy donors and cancer patients. Assay: immunoSEQ multiplex PCR; the TCRdb copy retains only in-frame clones and omits some. The sample holds over 110,000 clones, roughly nine tenths seen once. The sequenced sample was blood. The receptor was isolated from a woman in her thirties in good health.

This CDR3 is CASGGWGWTEAFF. DNA of the CDR3: TGTGCCAGCGGTGGTTGGGGGTGGACTGAAGCTTTCTTT. V and J are TRBV2 and TRBJ1-1, with a tentative D call TRBD1 (5 bases). Trimming shortened V by 8 bases and J by 5 bases, and 15 bases separated the two germline ends. The CDR3 extends over 13 amino acids. Germline V CDR1 and CDR2: SNHLY, FYNNEI.